This T cell receptor (beta chain) comes out of a study of T-cell reconstitution after alpha-beta-depleted transplantation in children. Unique molecular identifiers were incorporated during preparation of the TCRbeta library. One entry per CDR3 protein results from TCRdb running MiXCR on the PCR reads. The table lists 90,000 to 100,000 distinct CDR3 sequences, 12% of them singletons. The receptor comes from a human donor who donated a stem cell graft to a child with inherited bone marrow failure. The sequencing used PBMCs from the stem cell graft donor, collected from the stem cell graft.

DNA of the CDR3: TGTGCCAGCAGAAACAATCCAACGGGGGAGCAGTACTTC. Translating it yields CASRNNPTGEQYF. J is TRBJ2-7 and V is TRBV27, with TRBD2 as a possible D gene (5 bases). Trimming left V 6 bases short and J 7 bases short, with 16 bases between. Germline assignment: CDR1 MNHEY and CDR2 SMNVEV (reference sequence). There are 13 residues in the CDR3.